This record covers a single TCR beta chain. There are many counts of this clonotype. The antigen this receptor binds is unknown. It has no much larger one-base neighbor in the sample; base qualities were not kept. This sample stems from a study of human T cells and chemical hapten exposure (dated by TCRdb to about 2021). At the level of the whole study: For sensitization, 2% DPC in acetone was applied to an approximately 2 cm by approximately 2 cm area of upper inner arm skin. Throughout the approximately 24-week study period, patients were also given weekly therapeutic DPC doses on the scalp. Patch testing was done on the upper back using Finn chambers containing 0.01% DPC, and results were scored after 6 days according to International Contact Dermatitis Research Group standards. The patient cohort, mostly female, included alopecia areata with under or over 50% scalp involvement, alopecia totalis and alopecia universalis. The libraries were sequenced as a pool, and the TCR yield per sample differed mostly because of small variations in library volumes within the pool. Peripheral blood TCR repertoire changes were tracked in vivo in alopecia patients during primary and secondary sensitization to the hapten diphenylcyclopropenone (DPC). Patient blood was sampled pre-sensitization (week 0) and at 2, 6 and about 24 weeks after DPC sensitization. For TCR sequencing, blood came from 25 to 30 alopecia patients at anywhere from one to four time points (pre-sensitization, 2, 6 and 24 weeks). The investigation overall reported the following: Expanded TCRs formed significantly more large CDR3 similarity clusters than pre-sensitization or healthy control sets, consistent with antigen-driven responses. Patch test score was positively correlated with the number of PT1 expanded TCRs, with significance at thresholds 8, 16 and 32 but not at 4. DPC sensitization did not change the number of TCRs with a frequency above 1 in 1000, and there was no evidence of changes in global repertoire structure. After repeated subsampling, the strength of the expansion versus patch-test correlation and the threshold at which it became significant changed. Because every patient had alopecia, a presumed autoimmune disease, the patients' immune response might differ from that of healthy individuals.

Explained via the paper, the time point label denotes: patch test 3, about 24 weeks after DPC sensitization. Explained via the paper, the treatment or condition label denotes: therapeutic diphenylcyclopropenone sensitization with weekly scalp DPC. Blood at each patch-test visit was drawn before the patch test was applied. Patients were eligible if aged 18 to 70, diagnosed with alopecia and judged suitable for DPC therapy, and pregnant patients were excluded. Total RNA was extracted from unfractionated whole blood that had been collected in Tempus Blood RNA tubes. Spanning cysteine to phenylalanine, the CDR3 consists of 16 amino acids. The CDR3 DNA has 48 bases and is translated from base 1. Based on the germline V gene, the CDR1 and CDR2 sequences are MNHEY and SVGAGI. The junction shows trimming of 1 base on V and 4 bases on J, and the gene matches do not reach 3 bases of it. The library relied on RACE. Sequencing was performed on a NextSeq 500. During library preparation, unique molecular identifiers were attached to individual cDNA molecules so that TCRs could be counted in a quantitative, reproducible way. Both TCR alpha and TCR beta chains were sequenced from each blood RNA sample. In the original analysis: The median number of TCRs per sample was around 100,000, ranging from about 20,000 to 750,000. The Decombinator software suite was used to annotate the V, J and CDR3 of the TCR reads. For PS versus PT1 abundance plots, all samples were subsampled to the same number of TCRs (28,000). Expanded TCRs were defined as absent before sensitization and observed at least eight times at the 2-week time point. TCRdb's own reprocessing of the public reads used fastp at Q25 and MiXCR and kept productive beta chains. Rows are unified per CDR3 protein, each entry keeping the most common DNA and genes. The V and J calls were not made by the authors but by TCRdb's processing. The sample records 95,000 to 150,000 distinct CDR3 sequences, about 11% of which are singletons. Roughly 2.3% of the sample comes from the top ten.

Sequenced here: whole blood, sampled in connection with sensitization to the hapten diphenylcyclopropenone (DPC). This sequence originates from a woman between 50 and 59 years old with alopecia areata. Some clones in this sample may be carry-over from other donors' samples. The receptor chain draws on TRBV6-5 and TRBJ2-3, and TRBD1 aligns with 12 junction nucleotides. The DNA sequence reads TGTGCCAGCAGTTACTGGGGACAGGGGGCGGCAGATACGCAGTATTTT. Its coded protein is CASSYWGQGAADTQYF.